This T cell receptor beta chain was captured by sequencing in a study of cytomegalovirus exposure and HLA in healthy donors. About the study: As released early, the data held 70 million to 95 million unique TCRs from HLA-typed donors. Study conclusions and caveats: TCR beta sequences reportedly predicted the HLA-A and HLA-B alleles of most subjects accurately. Prior analysis indicated that the majority of TCR beta V segments exhibited productivity approximately 90% or approximately 30% of the time.

V trimming: 0 bases; J trimming: 1 base; junction bases outside the gene matches: 10. The CDR3 covers 18 residues. Germline values: CDR1 GTSNPN, CDR2 SVGIG (reference sequence). PCR primers comprised 60 Vbeta and 13 Jbeta primers. TCRdb's table, derived via immunoSEQ multiplex PCR, lists solely in-frame clones and lacks some. The listing records 110,000 to 150,000 clones. In the case of this clone: Its specificity is not known.

Healthy bone marrow donors made up the cohort. Sequenced: PBMCs. The genes are TRBV30 and TRBJ2-3, with TRBD2 identical over 10 bases. This TCR derives from a male donor in good health and CMV-seronegative. Here the CDR3 DNA reads TGTGCCTGGAGTGTAAGCGGGGGGGATTGGGATGGCACAGATACGCAGTATTTT. This codes for CAWSVSGGDWDGTDTQYF.